This T cell receptor (beta chain) was recovered during a study of graft-versus-host responses after intestinal transplantation. The overall study: Every recipient underwent anti-thymocyte globulin induction, then tacrolimus and steroids for roughly 3 years. Notes on the study in general: Graft-versus-host to host-versus-graft clonal ratios in allografts were high in patients with graft-donor T cell macrochimerism. Recipient marrow harbored GvH clones, some of which surfaced first in ileum or blood.

TCRdb keeps only in-frame clones here, not all; method: immunoSEQ multiplex PCR. This sample carries tens of thousands of clones, about 94% of them seen once, and the ten largest clones take over 0.15%. Germline CDR1 is SGHTA and CDR2 is FQGNSA. This CDR3 is 14 amino acids long. The V gene lost 0 bases and the J gene lost 4 bases, with 7 bases spanning the gap. This clone was observed once. The antigen remains unidentified. This material consisted of unstimulated CD4+ T cells sorted from spleen or lymph node cells, taken before transplant. The sequence came from a human donor who was the organ donor for an intestinal transplant. The chain links TRBV7-2 to TRBJ2-1, with D perhaps matching TRBD1 (5 bases). CDR3 nucleotides: TGTGCCAGCAGCTTAGCCCCAGGGTACAATGAGCAGTTCTTC. This encodes CASSLAPGYNEQFF.